This T cell receptor (beta chain) was captured by sequencing in a study of cytomegalovirus exposure and HLA in healthy donors. Germline V CDR1 and CDR2: SGHAT, FQNNGV. The germline V and J ends were trimmed by 0 bases and 14 bases, with 13 bases remaining between them. The CDR3 has 12 amino acids. The study ran its PCR with 60 Vbeta and 13 Jbeta primers. The method was immunoSEQ multiplex PCR; TCRdb's version includes in-frame clones alone and lacks a portion of them. The sample shows around 78,000 clones, around 80% of them seen only once. The TCR comes from a male donor in good health and CMV-seronegative. Specimen: PBMCs. The chain carries TRBV11-2 and TRBJ1-2; D uncertain. This chain's CDR3 is CASSLDSVLCTF. The CDR3 DNA reads as TGTGCCAGCAGCTTAGATTCTGTCCTGTGTACCTTC.